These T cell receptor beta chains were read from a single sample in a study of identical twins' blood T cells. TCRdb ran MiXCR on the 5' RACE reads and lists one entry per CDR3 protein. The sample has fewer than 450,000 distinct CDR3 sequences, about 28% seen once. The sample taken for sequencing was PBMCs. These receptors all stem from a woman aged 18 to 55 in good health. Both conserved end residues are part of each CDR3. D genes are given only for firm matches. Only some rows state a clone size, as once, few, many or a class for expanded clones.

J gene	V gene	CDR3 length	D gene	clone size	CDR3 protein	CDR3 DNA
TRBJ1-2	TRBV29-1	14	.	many	CSVMAGRSRDGYTF	TGCAGCGTTATGGCCGGTAGATCCCGAGATGGCTACACCTTC
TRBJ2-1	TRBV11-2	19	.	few	CASSLDYTAGLRTYNEQFF	TGTGCCAGCAGCTTAGATTATACGGCGGGCCTAAGAACTTACAATGAGCAGTTCTTC
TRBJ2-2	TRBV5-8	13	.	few	CASSLFRTGELFF	TGTGCCAGCAGCTTATTCCGCACCGGGGAGCTGTTTTTT
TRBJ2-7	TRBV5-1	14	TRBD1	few	CASSFDRDRYEQYF	TGCGCCAGCAGCTTCGACAGGGACAGATACGAGCAGTACTTC
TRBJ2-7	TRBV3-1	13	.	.	CASSRASSYEQYF	TGTGCCAGCAGCCGAGCGTCCTCCTACGAGCAGTACTTC
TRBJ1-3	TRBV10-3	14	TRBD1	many	CAIRKTGDGNTIYF	TGTGCCATCAGGAAGACAGGGGATGGAAACACCATATATTTT
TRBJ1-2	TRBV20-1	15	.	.	CSASPEGSLNYGYTF	TGCAGTGCTAGCCCCGAGGGTTCCCTTAACTATGGCTACACCTTC
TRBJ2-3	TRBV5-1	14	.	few	CASSTKGSTDTQYF	TGCGCCAGCAGCACGAAAGGGAGCACAGATACGCAGTATTTT
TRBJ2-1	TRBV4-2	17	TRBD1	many	CASSQQKEGDSYNEQFF	TGTGCCAGCAGCCAACAAAAAGAGGGGGACAGCTACAATGAGCAGTTCTTC
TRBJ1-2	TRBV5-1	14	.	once	CASSMGTVRSGYTF	TGCGCCAGCAGTATGGGGACGGTACGGTCGGGCTACACCTTC
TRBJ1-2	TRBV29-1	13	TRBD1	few	CSVERQGSYGYTF	TGCAGCGTTGAAAGACAGGGTAGCTATGGCTACACCTTC
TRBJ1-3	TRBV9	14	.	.	CASSPDTRWNTIYF	TGTGCCAGCAGCCCGGACACTCGGTGGAACACCATATATTTT
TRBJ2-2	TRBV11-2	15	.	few	CASSLGFSFTGELFF	TGTGCCAGCAGCTTAGGCTTCTCATTCACCGGGGAGCTGTTTTTT
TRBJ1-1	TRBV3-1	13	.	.	CASSQDQGALAFF	TGTGCCAGCAGCCAAGACCAAGGGGCTTTAGCTTTCTTT
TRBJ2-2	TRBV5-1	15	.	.	CASSRALANTGELFF	TGCGCCAGCAGTCGCGCGCTCGCGAACACCGGGGAGCTGTTTTTT
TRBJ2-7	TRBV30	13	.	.	CAWSLGETYEQYF	TGTGCCTGGTCTTTGGGCGAAACCTACGAGCAGTACTTC
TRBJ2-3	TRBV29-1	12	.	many	CTLRGGTDTQYF	TGCACCCTACGTGGGGGCACAGATACGCAGTATTTT
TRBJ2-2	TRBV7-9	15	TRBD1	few	CASSLPRTGTGELFF	TGTGCCAGCAGCCTACCACGGACAGGGACCGGGGAGCTGTTTTTT
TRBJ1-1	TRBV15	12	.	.	CAASDPNTEAFF	TGTGCCGCCAGCGACCCGAACACTGAAGCTTTCTTT
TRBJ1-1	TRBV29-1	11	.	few	CSVTHGTPAFF	TGCAGCGTTACACACGGCACCCCCGCTTTCTTT
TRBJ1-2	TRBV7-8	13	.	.	CVSSPSSNYGYTF	TGTGTCAGCAGCCCCAGTTCGAACTATGGCTACACCTTC
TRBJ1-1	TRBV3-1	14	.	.	CASSQGRGFTEAFF	TGTGCCAGCAGCCAAGGTCGCGGATTCACTGAAGCTTTCTTT
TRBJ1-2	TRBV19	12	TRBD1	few	CAAAGQIYGYTF	TGTGCCGCCGCGGGACAGATCTATGGCTACACCTTC
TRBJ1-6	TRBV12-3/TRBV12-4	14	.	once	CASSQGNGNSPLHF	TGTGCCAGCAGTCAGGGGAACGGAAATTCACCCCTCCACTTT
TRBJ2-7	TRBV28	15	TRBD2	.	CASSLVAGDLYEQYF	TGTGCCAGCAGTTTAGTAGCGGGAGACCTCTACGAGCAGTACTTC
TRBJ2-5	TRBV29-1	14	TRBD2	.	CSVEGSRGRGTQYF	TGCAGCGTTGAAGGGTCTCGAGGGAGGGGGACCCAGTACTTC
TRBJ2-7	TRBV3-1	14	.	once	CASSQSRLPYEQYF	TGTGCCAGCAGCCAATCCAGGTTACCTTACGAGCAGTACTTC
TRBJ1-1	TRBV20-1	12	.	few	CSAELQGREAFF	TGCAGTGCTGAGCTACAGGGACGTGAAGCTTTCTTT
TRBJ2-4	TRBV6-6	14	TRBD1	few	CASSYSGQGNIQYF	TGTGCCAGCAGTTACTCAGGACAGGGGAACATTCAGTACTTC
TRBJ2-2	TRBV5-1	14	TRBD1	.	CASRRTGDHGELFF	TGCGCCAGCAGGAGGACAGGGGATCACGGGGAGCTGTTTTTT
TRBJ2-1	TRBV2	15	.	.	CASSEEGEVWNEQFF	TGTGCCAGCAGTGAAGAGGGGGAGGTGTGGAATGAGCAGTTCTTC
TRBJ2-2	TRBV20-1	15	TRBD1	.	CSAPDRGEMSGELFF	TGCAGTGCTCCAGACAGGGGGGAAATGTCCGGGGAGCTGTTTTTT
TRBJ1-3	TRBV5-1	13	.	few	CASSRTRGNTIYF	TGCGCCAGCAGCCGTACAAGGGGAAACACCATATATTTT
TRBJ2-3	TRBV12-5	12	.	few	CASGPRSDTQYF	TGTGCTAGTGGTCCCCGGTCGGATACGCAGTATTTT
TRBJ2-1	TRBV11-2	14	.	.	CASSSGQYYNEQFF	TGTGCCAGCAGCTCAGGACAGTACTACAATGAGCAGTTCTTC
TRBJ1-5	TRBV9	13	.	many	CASSVDSDQPQHF	TGTGCCAGCAGCGTCGACAGTGATCAGCCCCAGCATTTT
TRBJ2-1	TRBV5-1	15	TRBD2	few	CASSSGTSGIDEQFF	TGTGCCAGCAGCTCCGGGACTAGCGGGATTGATGAGCAGTTCTTC
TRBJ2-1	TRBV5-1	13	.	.	CASSGPEGIEQFF	TGCGCCAGCAGCGGGCCGGAAGGGATTGAGCAGTTCTTC
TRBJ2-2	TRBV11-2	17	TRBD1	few	CASSSIWDRGNTGELFF	TGTGCCAGCAGCTCTATCTGGGACAGGGGGAACACCGGGGAGCTGTTTTTT
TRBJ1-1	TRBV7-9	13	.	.	CASSPRGLTEAFF	TGTGCCAGCAGCCCCCGAGGACTCACTGAAGCTTTCTTT
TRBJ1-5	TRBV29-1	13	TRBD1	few	CSVAGGNNQPQHF	TGCAGCGTTGCAGGGGGGAACAATCAGCCCCAGCATTTT
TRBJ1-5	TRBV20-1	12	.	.	CGARKGGQPQHF	TGCGGTGCTAGAAAAGGGGGTCAGCCCCAGCATTTT
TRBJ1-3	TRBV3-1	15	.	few	CASSQGIGSGNTIYF	TGTGCCAGCAGCCAAGGGATCGGCTCTGGAAACACCATATATTTT
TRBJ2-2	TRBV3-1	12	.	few	CASGGITGELFF	TGTGCCAGTGGGGGGATCACCGGGGAGCTGTTTTTT
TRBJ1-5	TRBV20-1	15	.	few	CSAPRGGGRNQPQHF	TGCAGTGCCCCGAGGGGGGGAGGACGTAATCAGCCCCAGCATTTT
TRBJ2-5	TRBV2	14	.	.	CASSEAGAARTQYF	TGTGCCAGCAGTGAAGCGGGGGCCGCTAGGACCCAGTACTTC
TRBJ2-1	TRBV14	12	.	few	CASSHWGYEQLF	TGTGCCAGCAGCCATTGGGGGTATGAGCAGCTCTTC
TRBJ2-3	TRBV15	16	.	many	CATSRELAVSTDTQYF	TGTGCCACCAGCAGGGAACTAGCAGTAAGCACAGATACGCAGTATTTT
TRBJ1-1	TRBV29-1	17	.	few	CSVEKPTGSFPNTEAFF	TGCAGCGTTGAGAAACCGACAGGTTCCTTCCCGAACACTGAAGCTTTCTTT
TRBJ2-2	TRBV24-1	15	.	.	CATSEPSDHTGELVF	TGTGCCACCAGTGAGCCCTCGGATCACACCGGGGAGCTGGTTTTT
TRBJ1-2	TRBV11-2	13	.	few	CASSYMDGLFGTF	TGTGCCAGCAGCTACATGGACGGCCTTTTCGGGACCTTC
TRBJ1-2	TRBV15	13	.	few	CATSRVQSAGYTF	TGTGCCACCAGCAGAGTTCAGTCGGCTGGCTACACCTTC
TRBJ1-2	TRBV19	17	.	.	CASRGDLDGASEYGYTF	TGTGCCAGTAGGGGCGATCTAGATGGGGCTTCGGAGTATGGCTACACCTTC
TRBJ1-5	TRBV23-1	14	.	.	CASNRTEGLRPQHF	TGCGCCAGCAACCGCACGGAGGGGCTCAGGCCCCAGCATTTT
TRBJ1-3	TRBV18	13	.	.	CAYRLGSGNTIYF	TGTGCCTACCGTCTCGGCTCTGGAAACACCATATATTTT
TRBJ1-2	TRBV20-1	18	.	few	CSARETVGAALANYGYTF	TGCAGTGCTAGAGAAACGGTCGGGGCGGCACTTGCTAACTATGGCTACACCTTC
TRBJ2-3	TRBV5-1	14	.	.	CASSSYYLSDTQYF	TGCGCCAGCAGCTCTTATTACTTGTCCGATACGCAGTATTTT
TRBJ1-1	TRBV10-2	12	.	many	CASNQGSTEAFF	TGCGCCAGCAATCAGGGGAGCACTGAAGCTTTCTTT